The 13 T cell receptor beta chains reported below all come from one sample, sequenced in a study of T-cell memory formation after mild COVID-19. In TCRdb, the 5' RACE reads were re-called with MiXCR into one record per CDR3 protein. The sample holds some 82,000 distinct CDR3 sequences, roughly 13% seen once. Sequencing used PBMCs or a T cell subset sorted from them (not recorded which). These TCRs come from a young man who had mild COVID-19 (a few samples of this study predate the infection). Cell type and time point are not known.

The chain employs TRBV3-1 and TRBJ2-3; no clear D. The germline gives CDR1 LGHDT, CDR2 YNNKEL (reference sequence). V dropped 4 bases and J dropped 6 bases, with 11 bases sitting between them. CDR3 length equals 13 residues. The CDR3 sequence is CASSPPGKDTQYF. Written as DNA, the CDR3 is TGTGCCAGCAGCCCCCCTGGCAAGGATACGCAGTATTTT.

This clonotype was counted only a few times. V gene TRBV6-2 or TRBV6-3 combines with J gene TRBJ2-3; maybe TRBD1 (6 bases). The germline gives CDR1 MNHEY, CDR2 SVGEGT. Trimming took 6 bases from V and 6 from J, leaving 13 bases between them. CDR3 length: 13 amino acids. CDR3 sequence: CASRSAGDDTQYF. The DNA for the CDR3 is TGTGCCAGCAGATCAGCAGGGGACGATACGCAGTATTTT.

The chain couples TRBV7-9 to TRBJ2-5; 9 bases agree with TRBD2. The V gene end was trimmed by 5 bases and the J gene end by 3 bases; junction bases not matched to a gene: 1. There are 13 residues in the CDR3. CDR1 and CDR2 from the germline V gene are SEHNR and FQNEAQ (reference sequence). CDR3 coding DNA: TGTGCCAGCAGCGCGGGAGGGGAAGAGACCCAGTACTTC. Translation: CASSAGGEETQYF.

The table lists this clonotype with a few counts. The chain has TRBV6-2 or TRBV6-3 and TRBJ1-5; no clear D. Trimming cost V 2 bases and J 5 bases, with 10 bases left between them. CDR1 is MNHEY and CDR2 is SVGEGT in the germline V gene. CDR3 length equals 14 residues. CDR3 coding DNA: TGTGCCAGCAGTTACGGAGACCCCCATCAGCCCCAGCATTTT. This encodes CASSYGDPHQPQHF.

This chain connects TRBV7-9 to TRBJ2-7; 9 bases are shared with TRBD2. Germline V lookup: CDR1 SEHNR, CDR2 FQNEAQ (reference sequence). Unmatched junction bases numbered 3, after V lost 0 bases and J lost 3 bases. This CDR3 is built from 15 residues. CDR3 in DNA: TGTGCCAGCAGCTTAGCTTCTAGCGGGATCTACGAGCAGTACTTC. Translating gives CASSLASSGIYEQYF.

The chain has TRBV7-9 and TRBJ2-3; D not certain. Germline lookup yields CDR1 SEHNR and CDR2 FQNEAQ (reference sequence). Trimming left V 11 bases short and J 6 bases short, with 9 bases between. This CDR3 contains 10 residues. CDR3: CAPFVDTQYF. The CDR3 region has the DNA TGTGCCCCTTTTGTGGATACGCAGTATTTT.

The rearrangement uses TRBV7-2 and TRBJ1-1; no firm D call. The ends were cut back, 0 bases at V and 3 bases at J, with 8 bases in the middle. This CDR3 region has 14 residues. Germline assignment: CDR1 SGHTA and CDR2 FQGNSA. The CDR3 bases are TGTGCCAGCAGCTTAGCTCTGGGGTACACTGAAGCTTTCTTT. This sequence encodes CASSLALGYTEAFF. Full variable domain (outside the CDR3, taken from reference TRBV7-2 and TRBJ1-1): GAGVSQSPSNKVTEKGKDVELRCDPISGHTALYWYRQSLGQGLEFLIYFQGNSAPDKSGLPSDRFSAERTGGSVSTLTIQRTQQEDSAVYLCASSLALGYTEAFFGQGTRLTVV.

This clonotype was observed a handful of times. J is TRBJ1-2 and V is TRBV29-1; D ambiguous. Per germline, CDR1 SQVTM and CDR2 ANQGSEA. V lost 2 bases and J lost 1, with 14 bases in between. This CDR3 contains 15 residues. CDR3 in amino acids: CSVESLVGVNYGYTF. CDR3 nucleotide sequence: TGCAGCGTTGAATCGTTAGTTGGTGTTAACTATGGCTACACCTTC. Complete variable domain (other parts from reference TRBV29-1 and TRBJ1-2): SAVISQKPSRDICQRGTSLTIQCQVDSQVTMMFWYRQQPGQSLTLIATANQGSEATYESGFVIDKFPISRPNLTFSTLTVSNMSPEDSSIYLCSVESLVGVNYGYTFGSGTRLTVV.

This clonotype has a count of ten or more. CDR3 DNA: TGTGCCAGCAGCCGGGGACAGGGTTACAATGAGCAGTTCTTC. Translated, it gives CASSRGQGYNEQFF. The chain combines TRBV7-8 with TRBJ2-1, with 9 bases fitting TRBD1. V trimming: 5 bases; J trimming: 4 bases; junction bases outside the gene matches: 3. Germline V gene sequence: CDR1 SGHVS, CDR2 FQNEAQ. CDR3 length equals 14 residues.

This clonotype was counted only a few times. The chain carries TRBV7-2 and TRBJ2-7, with D hard to call. Trimming took 2 bases from V and 1 from J, leaving 6 bases between them. CDR3 length: 13 residues. Germline loops: CDR1 SGHTA, CDR2 FQGNSA. The CDR3 bases are TGTGCCAGCAGCTTATCAGTATCCTACGAGCAGTACGTC. This sequence encodes CASSLSVSYEQYV.

This chain links TRBV5-1 with TRBJ2-7; the D gene is possibly TRBD1 (5 bases). The germline gives CDR1 SGHRS, CDR2 YFSETQ. This CDR3 has 19 amino acids. Trimming pared 0 bases from V and 3 bases from J, leaving 25 bases between. The CDR3 is CASSLDDRITALKVYEQYF. The CDR3, as DNA: TGCGCCAGCAGCTTGGACGACAGAATAACAGCCCTTAAGGTCTACGAGCAGTACTTC.

This clonotype was counted a few times. This rearrangement joins TRBV10-3 to TRBJ1-2, with 7 bases aligning to TRBD1. Per germline, CDR1 ENHRY and CDR2 SYGVKD. Germline trimming cut 10 bases from V and 3 bases from J; bases unmatched to any gene: 5. This CDR3 is 12 amino acids long. The CDR3 here is CATHRGYYGYTF. The CDR3 DNA reads TGTGCCACCCACAGGGGATACTATGGCTACACCTTC.

Only a few counts were recorded for this clonotype. The CDR3 DNA is TGTGCCAGTGGGCAGGGTACCGGGGAGCTGTTTTTT. The encoded protein is CASGQGTGELFF. The V and J genes are TRBV9 and TRBJ2-2, with D possibly matching TRBD1 (5 bases). The germline V gene encodes CDR1 SGDLS and CDR2 YYNGEE. Deletions cut 8 bases from V and 5 bases from J, with 10 bases between. The CDR3 spans 12 residues.